Below, one TCR beta chain is given with its context. Researchers took RNA transcripts and amplified TCR beta CDR3 regions from them. The authors performed first-round RT-PCR with HTBI primers and then a second-round multiplex PCR. TCRdb re-derived calls from the multiplex PCR reads in MiXCR, one entry per CDR3 protein. The sample holds approximately 1.2 million distinct CDR3 sequences, roughly two fifths seen once. These data originate in a study of Graves' ophthalmopathy and Graves' hyperthyroidism. V lost 5 bases, J lost 11 bases, and 19 bases lay in between. The CDR3 contains 15 residues. The V gene's germline CDR1 is SGHTA and CDR2 FQGNSA.

This clonotype originated in an adult man with Graves' hyperthyroidism. Source material: peripheral blood or thyroid tissue (not recorded which). The V and J genes are TRBV7-2 and TRBJ2-6; D perhaps matches TRBD2 (7 bases). This CDR3 reads CASSGRGGGTYVLTF. CDR3 DNA sequence: TGTGCCAGCAGCGGCCGAGGGGGAGGGACCTACGTCCTGACTTTC.